This T cell receptor (beta chain) was documented in a study of identical twins. A universal primer site arose from template switching, and cDNA bore unique molecular identifiers. Each CDR3 protein is one row after TCRdb ran MiXCR on the 5' RACE reads. The sample lists about 520,000 distinct CDR3 sequences; roughly 21% were seen once. From germline, CDR1 is ENHRY and CDR2 SYGVKD. This CDR3 is built from 13 residues. J gave up 2 bases and V 8 bases, and 5 bases lay outside the gene matches. These data were also filed under a second study, of T cells expressing NK-cell markers. That study adds: Sequencing of TCR beta repertoires drew on sorted CD3+CD56+NKG2C+, CD3+CD56+NKG2C- and CD3+CD56-NKG2C+ T cells. One of the eight sequenced donors was seronegative, whereas the other seven were HCMV-seropositive.

This clonotype originated in a woman between 18 and 29 years old in good health. The V gene is TRBV10-3, the J gene TRBJ2-5; TRBD1 matches 7 bases. Sequencing was done on a sample of CD4+ T cells sorted from blood. CDR3 in amino acids: CAIRDRAQETQYF. CDR3 nucleotide sequence: TGTGCCATCCGGGACAGAGCTCAAGAGACCCAGTACTTC.